This TCR beta chain was profiled in a study of shared clonotypes between healthy human individuals. CDR3 size: 17 residues. From germline, CDR1 is MDHEN and CDR2 SYDVKM. Losses at the gene ends were 3 bases for V and 0 bases for J; bases not matched to a gene: 7. Cells designated naive CD8 were CD45RO-negative and were positively selected for CCR7, with terminally differentiated effector memory CD45RA+ cells excluded. Method: immunoSEQ multiplex PCR; TCRdb's copy keeps in-frame clones and lacks some. The sample holds about 2.2 million clones; 80% to 95% are singletons and the top ten take approximately 1.7%.

The rearrangement uses TRBV28 and TRBJ2-4; 8 nucleotides match TRBD2. What was sequenced was naive CD8+ T cells from PBMCs. The sequence came from a man aged 18 to 30 in good health. Some clones in this sample may be carry-over from other donors' samples. CDR3 loop: CASSFAAGGLAKNIQYF. CDR3 nucleotides: TGTGCCAGCAGTTTCGCTGCGGGAGGCCTAGCCAAAAACATTCAGTACTTC.